This entry lists 23 T cell receptor beta chains sequenced from one sample in a study of T cell responses to AZD1222 COVID-19 vaccine (dated by TCRdb to the early 2020s). This sample's time point label indicates: baseline before first vaccination. The protocol used for the library was the immunoSEQ multiplex PCR assay. TCRdb holds this immuneACCESS table with in-frame rearrangements only. Some clones are missing; in checked studies, unresolved V genes explain under half, and the rest has no known cause. The sample yields 90,000 to 95,000 clones; more than 70% were counted once. The top ten clones comprise roughly a fifth of the sample. Sequenced material: peripheral blood, taken on day 0 of AZD1222 vaccination. Every receptor here comes from an adult in good health.

This sequence joins TRBV19 and TRBJ1-2; D uncertain. With 3 bases removed from V and 2 bases from J, the gap between germline ends came to 10 bases. CDR1 is LNHDA, CDR2 SQIVND, per germline (reference sequence). The CDR3 totals 14 residues. The CDR3 reads CASSISAGNYGYTF. Written as DNA, the CDR3 is TGTGCCAGTAGTATCTCAGCGGGAAACTATGGCTACACCTTC. Using reference TRBV19 and TRBJ1-2 for the parts outside the CDR3, the full variable domain is DGGITQSPKYLFRKEGQNVTLSCEQNLNHDAMYWYRQDPGQGLRLIYYSQIVNDFQKGDIAEGYSVSREKKESFPLTVTSAQKNPTAFYLCASSISAGNYGYTFGSGTRLTVV.

The rearrangement joins TRBV18 to TRBJ1-1, with 8 bases lining up with TRBD1. The ends lost 1 base at V and 10 bases at J; junction bases unmatched: 14. Germline V gene data show CDR1 as KGHSH and CDR2 as LQKENI. The CDR3 has 16 residues. The CDR3 bases are TGTGCCAGCTCACCACGGACAGGGCTTACCACGGCGAGAGCTTTCTTT. Amino acid sequence: CASSPRTGLTTARAFF.

J is TRBJ2-3 and V is TRBV7-3; possible D gene TRBD2, 6 bases. The CDR3 runs to 18 residues. The V gene lost 2 bases and the J gene lost 2 bases, with 20 bases spanning the gap. In germline, CDR1 is SGHTA, CDR2 FQGTGA. CDR3 sequence reads: CASSLGASVAGITDTQYF. CDR3 DNA sequence: TGTGCCAGCAGCTTAGGGGCGAGCGTTGCGGGGATCACAGATACGCAGTATTTT.

This clone was counted a single time. The chain carries TRBV24-1 and TRBJ2-7; a possible D gene is TRBD1 (6 bases). V shed 2 bases and J shed 5 bases, with 9 bases lying between them. CDR1 is KGHDR and CDR2 is SFDVKD in the germline V gene. The CDR3 totals 13 residues. The CDR3 protein is CATSDSGVHEQYF. The CDR3 bases are TGTGCCACCAGTGATTCAGGGGTACACGAGCAGTACTTC.

V gene TRBV6-2 or TRBV6-3 combines with J gene TRBJ2-3, with 13 bases fitting TRBD2. The CDR3 covers 19 residues. V was pared by 6 bases and J by 2 bases, with 14 bases of the junction left unmatched. The germline V gene encodes CDR1 MNHEY and CDR2 SVGEGT. CDR3 amino acids: CASSPDGTSGTKYTDTQYF. CDR3 DNA: TGTGCCAGCAGCCCCGACGGGACTAGCGGGACAAAATACACAGATACGCAGTATTTT.

The genes are TRBV29-1 and TRBJ1-2; 7 positions match TRBD1. The CDR3 contains 14 residues. The V gene end was trimmed by 3 bases and the J gene end by 5 bases; junction bases not matched to a gene: 9. CDR1 is SQVTM and CDR2 is ANQGSEA in the germline V gene. For the CDR3, the DNA is TGCAGCGTTGAGGGTTTAAGGGGGCTTTATGGCTACACCTTC. Its protein is CSVEGLRGLYGYTF.

The chain carries TRBV6-4 and TRBJ2-2; TRBD2 is a possible D gene (6 bases). CDR3 length: 13 residues. Germline CDR1 MRHNA, CDR2 SNTAGT. V dropped 5 bases and J dropped 7 bases, with 11 bases sitting between them. The CDR3 region has the DNA TGTGCCAGCAGTCCGGGACTTTTCGGGGAGCTGTTTTTT. Its translation is CASSPGLFGELFF.

J is TRBJ1-2 and V is TRBV10-2, with D possibly matching TRBD1 (6 bases). Germline loops: CDR1 WSHSY, CDR2 SAAADI. The ends were cut back, 7 bases at V and 5 bases at J, with 11 bases in the middle. CDR3 size: 12 residues. The CDR3 region is CASTGQTYGYTF. The CDR3 nucleotides are TGCGCCAGCACCGGACAGACTTATGGCTACACCTTC.

The J gene is TRBJ1-1, the V gene TRBV2; D may be TRBD1 (5 bases). CDR1 SNHLY and CDR2 FYNNEI come from the germline V gene. The CDR3 runs to 13 residues. Between the trimmed V and J ends, which lost 8 bases and 1 base, there was a span of 11 bases. CDR3 protein: CASVQERNTEAFF. The CDR3 nucleotides are TGTGCCAGCGTACAGGAGAGGAACACTGAAGCTTTCTTT.

The V and J genes are TRBV3-1 (or the pseudogene TRBV3-2) and TRBJ2-6, with D tentatively TRBD1 or TRBD2 (5 bases each). The germline V gene has CDR1 LGHDT and CDR2 YNNKEL (reference sequence). The CDR3 is made up of 19 amino acids. V gave up 2 bases and J gave up 2 bases, with 19 bases separating them. The CDR3 loop reads CASSQRPPGRNAGANVLTF. The CDR3 DNA reads TGTGCCAGCAGCCAAAGACCACCGGGACGGAATGCTGGGGCCAACGTCCTGACTTTC.

V is TRBV7-9 and J is TRBJ1-4, with unresolved D. Germline V gene data show CDR1 as SEHNR and CDR2 as FQNEAQ (reference sequence). V gave up 1 base and J gave up 3 bases, with 9 bases separating them. The CDR3 covers 15 residues. This CDR3 is CASSLGWSSNEKLFF. The CDR3 coding sequence is TGTGCCAGCAGCTTAGGGTGGTCCTCTAATGAAAAACTGTTTTTT.

The rearrangement uses TRBV18 and TRBJ1-1, with D perhaps matching TRBD1 (5 bases). The CDR3 extends over 13 amino acids. Germline V CDR1 and CDR2: KGHSH, LQKENI. Trimming left V 7 bases short and J 2 bases short, with 11 bases between. The CDR3 region is CASCRDGNTEAFF. The CDR3, as DNA: TGTGCCAGCTGCCGGGACGGAAACACTGAAGCTTTCTTT.

This clone came up once. J is TRBJ2-2 and V is TRBV18; D remains unclear. V shed 6 bases and J shed 3 bases, with 5 bases lying between them. The CDR3 runs to 12 residues. CDR1 is KGHSH, CDR2 LQKENI, per germline. The CDR3 here is CASSPYTGELFF. CDR3 coding DNA: TGTGCCAGCTCCCCGTACACCGGGGAGCTGTTTTTT.

The CDR3: CASSLTEGRGNEQFF. The CDR3 nucleotides read TGTGCCAGCAGCTTAACAGAGGGCCGGGGAAATGAGCAGTTCTTC. The chain combines TRBV7-3 with TRBJ2-1; a possible D gene is TRBD2 (5 bases). The CDR3 contains 15 residues. Germline V CDR1 and CDR2: SGHTA, FQGTGA. Trimming cost V 0 bases and J 7 bases, with 13 bases left between them.

V gene TRBV7-2 combines with J gene TRBJ1-1; D might be TRBD1 (5 bases). The CDR3 length is 15 residues. Germline V gene data show CDR1 as SGHTA and CDR2 as FQGNSA. Trimming shortened V by 7 bases and J by 0 bases, and 15 bases separated the two germline ends. CDR3 sequence: CASTQGASMNTEAFF. CDR3 in DNA: TGTGCCAGCACCCAAGGGGCCAGCATGAACACTGAAGCTTTCTTT. Full variable domain (rest looked up from reference TRBV7-2 and TRBJ1-1): GAGVSQSPSNKVTEKGKDVELRCDPISGHTALYWYRQSLGQGLEFLIYFQGNSAPDKSGLPSDRFSAERTGGSVSTLTIQRTQQEDSAVYLCASTQGASMNTEAFFGQGTRLTVV.

This chain links TRBV6-6 with TRBJ2-5; perhaps TRBD1 as D (6 bases). V lost 7 bases, J lost 5 bases, and 8 bases lay in between. CDR1 is MNHNY and CDR2 is SVGAGI in the germline V gene (reference sequence). This CDR3 has 11 residues. CDR3 residues: CASIQGETQYF. In DNA, the CDR3 is TGTGCCAGCATCCAGGGGGAGACCCAGTACTTC.

The J gene is TRBJ1-6, the V gene TRBV7-2; maybe TRBD1 (5 bases). With 5 bases removed from V and 5 bases from J, the gap between germline ends came to 13 bases. The CDR3 loop spans 15 amino acids. Looked up from germline, CDR1 is SGHTA and CDR2 is FQGNSA. The CDR3 nucleotides read TGTGCCAGCAGCCTTGTACAGGCCGATAATTCACCCCTCCACTTT. It yields the protein CASSLVQADNSPLHF.

This clone has a handful of counts. The J gene is TRBJ1-5, the V gene TRBV7-2; perhaps TRBD1 as D (5 bases). The CDR3 extends over 16 amino acids. The germline gives CDR1 SGHTA, CDR2 FQGNSA. Trimming took off 5 bases at V and 0 bases at J, with 14 bases between the two ends. In nucleotides, the CDR3 is TGTGCCAGCAGCCACAGGAGGGTGGGTAGCAATCAGCCCCAGCATTTT. Protein: CASSHRRVGSNQPQHF.

This clone was counted a single time. The genes are TRBV6-6 and TRBJ1-5, with 8 positions matching TRBD1. Germline lookup yields CDR1 MNHNY and CDR2 SVGAGI (reference sequence). V lost 6 bases to trimming and J lost 5 bases; unmatched junction nucleotides: 6. This CDR3 is built from 14 residues. CDR3 coding DNA: TGTGCCAGCAGCGATACAGGGGGTGATCAGCCCCAGCATTTT. This translates into CASSDTGGDQPQHF.

V usage is TRBV7-2 and J usage is TRBJ2-5, with 7 bases that match TRBD2. This CDR3 has 16 residues. Germline V lookup: CDR1 SGHTA, CDR2 FQGNSA. V was pared by 5 bases and J by 5 bases, with 14 bases of the junction left unmatched. The CDR3 region has the DNA TGTGCCAGCAGCCCCCCTAGAGCGGGGCTGGGGGAGACCCAGTACTTC. This codes for CASSPPRAGLGETQYF.

The chain couples TRBV11-2 to TRBJ2-1, with 12 positions matching TRBD2. Per germline, CDR1 SGHAT and CDR2 FQNNGV. CDR3 length: 19 residues. Trimming at V came to 1 base and at J to 0 bases, leaving 7 bases not matched to a gene. The chain's CDR3 is CASSLGLAGGASSYNEQFF. The CDR3 bases are TGTGCCAGCAGCTTAGGGCTAGCGGGGGGGGCGAGCTCCTACAATGAGCAGTTCTTC.

V gene TRBV27 combines with J gene TRBJ1-4; D may be TRBD1 (5 bases). Germline CDR1 is MNHEY and CDR2 is SMNVEV (reference sequence). This CDR3 is built from 14 residues. Trimming removed 8 bases at V and 8 bases at J, with 18 bases between. The CDR3 loop reads CASRRAGLREKLFF. For the CDR3, the DNA is TGTGCCAGCCGCCGCGCAGGGTTGAGAGAAAAACTGTTTTTT.

V is TRBV28 and J is TRBJ2-2; tentative D call: TRBD2 (5 bases). V lost 3 bases to trimming and J lost 1 base, with 15 bases between them. CDR1 and CDR2 from the germline V gene are MDHEN and SYDVKM. This CDR3 is 17 amino acids long. The CDR3 region is CASSLVPGGRNTGELFF. CDR3 bases: TGTGCCAGCAGTTTGGTTCCCGGCGGGCGGAACACCGGGGAGCTGTTTTTT. The full variable domain, completed using reference TRBV28 and TRBJ2-2, is DVKVTQSSRYLVKRTGEKVFLECVQDMDHENMFWYRQDPGLGLRLIYFSYDVKMKEKGDIPEGYSVSREKKERFSLILESASTNQTSMYLCASSLVPGGRNTGELFFGEGSRLTVL.